A single T cell receptor (beta chain) is shown here with its context. Its antigen is not identified. The authors' processing: Junction-only immunoSEQ data arrived without quality scores, meaning filtering differed. The assay was immunoSEQ multiplex PCR, and TCRdb's table has in-frame clones only and misses some. V, J and clone size derive from that table, while D and trimming were established from the DNA sequence. Of millions of clones listed, roughly 94% were seen once; the top ten hold 0.1% to 0.15%. The V gene lost 3 bases and the J gene lost 2 bases, with 13 bases spanning the gap. CDR1 and CDR2 from the germline V gene are SGHRS and YFSETQ. CDR3 size: 15 residues. This entry comes from a study of shared clonotypes between healthy human individuals. The overall study: Donors had three CD4 naive, three CD4 memory, two CD8 naive and one CD8 memory plate apiece.

Study-wide results and caveats: How much donors shared clonotypes was expected to be affected by sequencing depth.

Sample: naive CD4+ T cells sorted from blood. Subset defined: CD45RA+ positively selected. The origin of this receptor is a man younger than 35 in good health. The chain uses TRBV5-1 and TRBJ2-3; the D is unclear. This chain's CDR3 is CASSSIPDFTDTQYF. CDR3 nucleotides: TGCGCCAGCAGCTCCATCCCAGATTTCACAGATACGCAGTATTTT. The full variable domain, with the rest looked up from reference TRBV5-1 and TRBJ2-3, is KAGVTQTPRYLIKTRGQQVTLSCSPISGHRSVSWYQQTPGQGLQFLFEYFSETQRNKGNFPGRFSGRQFSNSRSEMNVSTLELGDSALYLCASSSIPDFTDTQYFGPGTRLTVL.